The rows below give T cell receptor beta chains drawn from one sample of a study of T cell changes during pregnancy in multiple sclerosis. The assay was immunoSEQ multiplex PCR, and TCRdb's table has in-frame clones only and misses some. Of 100,000 or so clones in the sample, about 91% were seen once. Source: peripheral blood, taken in the second trimester of pregnancy. The receptors shown here come from a female donor with multiple sclerosis, enrolled in a pregnancy study. Each CDR3 is given with its conserved first and last residue. Clone size appears in some rows only: once, few, many, or a class for an expanded clone.

V	length	J	size	CDR3
TRBV19	14	TRBJ1-1	NA	CASSKGQPHTEAFF
TRBV6-1	14	TRBJ2-7	NA	CASSEAASSYEQYF
TRBV27	14	TRBJ2-1	NA	CASQRGSSYNEQFF
TRBV7-2	14	TRBJ2-7	NA	CASSRTSGSYEQYF
TRBV2	15	TRBJ2-7	NA	CARGGLAGVYGEQYF
TRBV5-1	15	TRBJ1-2	few	CASSEAGTGDGGYTF
TRBV7-9	17	TRBJ2-5	NA	CASPPGADRGLQETQYF
TRBV27	13	TRBJ1-2	once	CASSFQGNYGYTF
TRBV15	20	TRBJ2-1	NA	CATSRDSALAGGPENNEQFF
TRBV19	18	TRBJ2-7	once	CASSPLGTSGVMAYEQYF
TRBV28	15	TRBJ1-1	NA	CASSLGGALGTEAFF
TRBV19	16	TRBJ1-2	NA	CASSIRRTGQGYGYTF
TRBV5-6	16	TRBJ2-2	NA	CASSLEGGVLPGELFF
TRBV14	11	TRBJ2-5	NA	CASSQAKTQYF
TRBV6-5	16	TRBJ2-1	NA	CASSYSRAGIYNEQFF
TRBV15	9	TRBJ1-2	few	CATSGCHTF
TRBV5-1	17	TRBJ1-2	once	CASSLARSGGRNYGYTF
TRBV7-2	19	TRBJ2-1	NA	CASSLRTIAASPPYNEQFF
TRBV5-1	16	TRBJ2-2	NA	CASSLLRTGNTGELFF
TRBV6-5	11	TRBJ1-1	NA	CASSNRLVAFF
TRBV6-4	15	TRBJ1-1	NA	CARGDRGPGSTEAFF
TRBV28	18	TRBJ1-1	NA	CASSSRNPGREFNTEAFF
TRBV7-2	15	TRBJ2-7	NA	CASGLGAGGPYEQYF
TRBV29-1	11	TRBJ2-7	NA	CSGGTGYEQYF
TRBV28	13	TRBJ2-3	NA	CASRDTNTDTQYF
TRBV4-1	15	TRBJ2-1	NA	CASSQGGGRGHEQFF
TRBV5-4	14	TRBJ2-7	NA	CASSSSSGSNEQYF
TRBV27	15	TRBJ2-2	NA	CASSLGTGGTGELFF
TRBV6-6	15	TRBJ1-1	NA	CASSYPEQGSTEAFF
TRBV4-1	15	TRBJ2-2	once	CASSLGLAGPGELFF
TRBV6-6	14	TRBJ2-7	once	CASSKGTSGPRQYF
TRBV6-5	14	TRBJ2-7	NA	CASSRTSGSYEQYF
TRBV5-1	15	TRBJ2-2	NA	CASSLQGENTGELFF
TRBV4-1	14	TRBJ2-7	NA	CASSLGQDRYEQYF
TRBV9	15	TRBJ1-1	once	CASSIGTGLNTEAFF
TRBV10-3	15	TRBJ1-1	NA	CAIRETGGGSAEAFF
TRBV7-8	15	TRBJ1-3	NA	CASSSGGMPGNTIYF
TRBV5-6	14	TRBJ1-1	few	CASSEGQSRGEAFF
TRBV7-3	13	TRBJ2-7	NA	CASSPGSLIEQYF
TRBV10-3	13	TRBJ2-2	NA	CATQVVDTGELFF
TRBV19	15	TRBJ2-2	NA	CASSRGGRNTGELFF
TRBV29-1	11	TRBJ1-1	NA	CSAGGVTEAFF
TRBV7-9	19	TRBJ1-3	once	CASSLILGPQGYSGNTIYF
TRBV28	16	TRBJ1-5	NA	CASSFSDRSKEQPQHF
TRBV28	15	TRBJ1-1	once	CASSLLRRTQTEAFF
TRBV19	15	TRBJ1-2	few	CASSIPGQANYGYTF
TRBV18	21	TRBJ1-2	NA	CASSPKGTGVKGPPSNYGYTF
TRBV5-6	14	TRBJ2-1	NA	CASSPGYSYNEQFF
TRBV28	15	TRBJ2-7	once	CASSRLAGGSYEQYF
TRBV28	15	TRBJ1-5	NA	CASIGDRGLDQPQHF
TRBV11-2	15	TRBJ2-7	NA	CASSLERVTHYEQYF
TRBV5-4	15	TRBJ2-6	NA	CASSLSGSGANVLTF
TRBV6-4	13	TRBJ2-7	once	CASRTGAAYEQYF